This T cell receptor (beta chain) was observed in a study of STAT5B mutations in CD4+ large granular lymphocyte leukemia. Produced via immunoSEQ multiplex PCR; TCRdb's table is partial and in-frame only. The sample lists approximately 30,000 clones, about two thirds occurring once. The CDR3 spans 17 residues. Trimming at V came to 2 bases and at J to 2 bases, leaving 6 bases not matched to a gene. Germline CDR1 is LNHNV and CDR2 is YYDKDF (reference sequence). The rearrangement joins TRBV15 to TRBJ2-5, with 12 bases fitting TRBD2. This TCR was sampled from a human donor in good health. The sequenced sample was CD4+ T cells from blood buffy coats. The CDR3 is CATSRPTSGGKQETQYF. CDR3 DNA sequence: TGTGCCACCAGCAGACCTACTAGCGGGGGGAAACAAGAGACCCAGTACTTC.